This entry lists 2 T cell receptor beta chains sequenced from one sample in a study of shared clonotypes between healthy human individuals. Generated by immunoSEQ multiplex PCR, the TCRdb table keeps only in-frame clones and is missing some. The data contain 2 million to 2.5 million clones, approximately 94% of them singletons. Terminally differentiated effector memory CD45RA+ cells were left out of the naive CD8 fraction, which was CD45RO-negative and positively selected for CCR7. The sample comprised naive CD8+ T cells sorted from blood. The receptors were gathered from a young man in good health.

The rearrangement joins TRBV18 to TRBJ1-1; 8 positions match TRBD1. The CDR3 is 15 residues long. From germline, CDR1 is KGHSH and CDR2 LQKENI. Germline trimming cut 2 bases from V and 1 base from J; bases unmatched to any gene: 3. The CDR3 DNA reads TGTGCCAGCTCACCAAGGGACAGGACGAACACTGAAGCTTTCTTT. Residues: CASSPRDRTNTEAFF. Complete variable domain (other parts from reference TRBV18 and TRBJ1-1): NAGVMQNPRHLVRRRGQEARLRCSPMKGHSHVYWYRQLPEEGLKFMVYLQKENIIDESGMPKERFSAEFPKEGPSILRIQQVVRGDSAAYFCASSPRDRTNTEAFFGQGTRLTVV.

This chain links TRBV10-3 with TRBJ2-1; D possibly corresponds to TRBD2 (6 bases). From germline, CDR1 is ENHRY and CDR2 SYGVKD. The V gene lost 0 bases and the J gene lost 6 bases, with 12 bases spanning the gap. This CDR3 contains 15 residues. Here the CDR3 DNA reads TGTGCCATCAGTGAGTCCCGAGGCGGGACCAATGAGCAGTTCTTC. This translates into CAISESRGGTNEQFF.